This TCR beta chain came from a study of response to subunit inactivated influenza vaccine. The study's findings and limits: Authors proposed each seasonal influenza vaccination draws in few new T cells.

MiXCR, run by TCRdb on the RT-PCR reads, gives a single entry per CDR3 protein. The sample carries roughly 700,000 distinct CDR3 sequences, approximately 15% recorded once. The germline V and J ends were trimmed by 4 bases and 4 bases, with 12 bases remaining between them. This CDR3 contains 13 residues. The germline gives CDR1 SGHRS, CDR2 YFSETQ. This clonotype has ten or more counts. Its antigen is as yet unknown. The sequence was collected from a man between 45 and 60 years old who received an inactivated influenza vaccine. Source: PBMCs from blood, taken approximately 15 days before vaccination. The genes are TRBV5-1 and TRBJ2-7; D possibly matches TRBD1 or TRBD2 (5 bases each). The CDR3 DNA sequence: TGCGCCAGCAGCATAGGGACCGCTTACGAGCAGTACTTC. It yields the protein CASSIGTAYEQYF. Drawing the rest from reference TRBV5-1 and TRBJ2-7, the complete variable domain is KAGVTQTPRYLIKTRGQQVTLSCSPISGHRSVSWYQQTPGQGLQFLFEYFSETQRNKGNFPGRFSGRQFSNSRSEMNVSTLELGDSALYLCASSIGTAYEQYFGPGTRLTVT.